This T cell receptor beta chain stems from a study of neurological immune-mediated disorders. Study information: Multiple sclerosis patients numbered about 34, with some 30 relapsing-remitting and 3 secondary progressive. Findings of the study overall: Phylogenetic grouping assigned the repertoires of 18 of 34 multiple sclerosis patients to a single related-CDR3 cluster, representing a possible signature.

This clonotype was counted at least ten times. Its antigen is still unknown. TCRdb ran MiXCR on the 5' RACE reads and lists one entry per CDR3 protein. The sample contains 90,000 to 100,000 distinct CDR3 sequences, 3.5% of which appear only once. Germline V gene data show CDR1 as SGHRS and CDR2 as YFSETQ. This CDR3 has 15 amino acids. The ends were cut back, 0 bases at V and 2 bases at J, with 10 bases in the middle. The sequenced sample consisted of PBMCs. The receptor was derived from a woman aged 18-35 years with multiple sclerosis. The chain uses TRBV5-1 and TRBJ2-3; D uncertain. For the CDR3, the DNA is TGCGCCAGCAGCTTGGATTCCAGTTTCACAGATACGCAGTATTTT. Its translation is CASSLDSSFTDTQYF.